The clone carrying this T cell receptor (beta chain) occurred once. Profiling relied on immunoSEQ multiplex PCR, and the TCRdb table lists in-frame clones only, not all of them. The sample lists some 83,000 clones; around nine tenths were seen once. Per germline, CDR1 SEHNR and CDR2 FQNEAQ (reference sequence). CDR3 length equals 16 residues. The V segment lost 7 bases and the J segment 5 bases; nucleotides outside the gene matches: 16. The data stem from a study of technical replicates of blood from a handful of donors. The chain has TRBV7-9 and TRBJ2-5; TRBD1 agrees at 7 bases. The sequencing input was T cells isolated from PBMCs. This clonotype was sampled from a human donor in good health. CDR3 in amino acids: CASMPRRDRLTETQYF. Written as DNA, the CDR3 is TGTGCCAGCATGCCTCGTCGGGACAGACTAACCGAGACCCAGTACTTC.